This T cell receptor (beta chain) was identified during a study of Ad26.COV2.S vaccination and SARS-CoV-2 variants. The overall study: Donor got 5x10^10 or 1x10^11 viral particles of Ad26.COV2.S.

The sample's treatment: approximately 18 received Ad26.COV2.S at low or high dose, single or two shots; 5 received placebo; per-sample allocation not given. Samples analyzed were those drawn on day 63 after the first vaccine or placebo injection. The CDR3 totals 16 residues. V lost 4 bases and J 7 bases, leaving 20 bases between the germline ends. Germline V gene data show CDR1 as MGHRA and CDR2 as YSYEKL. Profiled with immunoSEQ multiplex PCR; TCRdb holds only in-frame clones, not every one. The table includes about 400,000 clones, around 89% detected once. The chain uses TRBV4-1 and TRBJ2-1; TRBD2 is a possible D gene (6 bases). This sequence was found in a person between 18 and 65 years old who received the Ad26.COV2.S COVID-19 vaccine or a placebo. Sequences were derived from peripheral blood, sampled in a trial of Ad26.COV2.S vaccine versus placebo. The CDR3 coding sequence is TGCGCCAGCAGCCCGGCGTTGGACTACCCTAGGAATGAGCAGTTCTTC. Encoded protein: CASSPALDYPRNEQFF.